The T cell receptor (beta chain) described here comes from a study of prognosis after radiotherapy for stage I lung cancer. Across the study: Among the patients, several developed distant metastases after radiotherapy at a median of around seven months, and approximately 15 showed no significant progression.

Germline lookup yields CDR1 SGHKS and CDR2 YYEKEE (reference sequence). The CDR3 is made up of 14 amino acids. V lost 0 bases and J lost 5; bases outside the gene matches: 5. This clonotype showed up many times. Multiplex PCR in two rounds served to amplify TCR beta CDR3 from genomic DNA. The use of primers specific to each TRBV and TRBJ gene characterized first-round PCR. TCRdb re-analysed the multiplex PCR reads in MiXCR, keeping a single row per CDR3 protein. The table includes 20,000 to 25,000 distinct CDR3 sequences, about 40% detected once. The receptor was isolated from a donor of 50 years or more with non-small cell lung cancer. This specimen was PBMCs, taken before or after stereotactic body radiation therapy (not recorded which). The V call is TRBV5-5, the J call TRBJ2-7; 7 bases align to TRBD1. CDR3 sequence: CASSLGQGFDEQYF. DNA for the CDR3: TGTGCCAGCAGCTTGGGACAGGGATTCGACGAGCAGTACTTC.